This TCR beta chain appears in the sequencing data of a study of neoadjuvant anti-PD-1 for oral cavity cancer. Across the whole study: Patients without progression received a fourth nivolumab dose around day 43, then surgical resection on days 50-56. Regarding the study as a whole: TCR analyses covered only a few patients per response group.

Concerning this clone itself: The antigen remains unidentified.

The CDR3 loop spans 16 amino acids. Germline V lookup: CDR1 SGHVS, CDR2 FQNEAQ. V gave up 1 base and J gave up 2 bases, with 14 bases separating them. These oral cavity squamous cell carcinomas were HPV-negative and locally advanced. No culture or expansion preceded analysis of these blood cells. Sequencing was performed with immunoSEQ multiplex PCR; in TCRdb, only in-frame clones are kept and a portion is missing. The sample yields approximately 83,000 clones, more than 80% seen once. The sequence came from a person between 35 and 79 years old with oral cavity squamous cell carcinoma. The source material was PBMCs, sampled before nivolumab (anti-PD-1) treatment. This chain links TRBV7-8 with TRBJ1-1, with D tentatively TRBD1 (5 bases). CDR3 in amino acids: CASSLGGRQFNTEAFF. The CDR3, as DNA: TGTGCCAGCAGCTTAGGGGGCAGGCAATTTAACACTGAAGCTTTCTTT.